Given below is one TCR beta chain in context. These data originate in a study of blood T cell repertoires in COVID-19. Study background: The samples span acute and convalescent COVID-19 from the United States, Italy and Spain. T cells, B-cell-depleted T cells, or PBMCs provided the cDNA or gDNA that served as material.

This CDR3 comprises 14 residues. Germline V CDR1 and CDR2: SGHVS, FQNEAQ. Between the trimmed V and J ends, which lost 1 base and 7 bases, there was a span of 12 bases. Original methodology: Using reference gene primer amplification, nucleated cell counts were estimated. The protocol was immunoSEQ multiplex PCR, while the TCRdb copy is restricted to in-frame clones and leaves out a portion. That table furnishes V, J and clone size, whereas the DNA furnished D and trimming. The data hold approximately 100,000 clones, with 75% to 90% observed a single time. The sequence came from a human donor with acute or convalescent COVID-19. The donor label of this sample is uncertain. Sequencing used peripheral blood. The rearrangement uses TRBV7-8 and TRBJ2-3; D might be TRBD1 (6 bases). CDR3 residues: CASSLEQGRNTQYF. The CDR3 coding sequence is TGTGCCAGCAGCTTAGAACAGGGCCGCAATACGCAGTATTTT.